The 19 T cell receptor beta chains given below trace back to one sample, sequenced in a study of blood T cell repertoires in COVID-19. Repertoires were generated with immunoSEQ multiplex PCR, while TCRdb's copy carries only in-frame clones and drops some. Found here are 150,000 to 200,000 clones, 92% of them singletons; the top ten hold 4.5% to 5%. The sequenced material came from peripheral blood. These receptors were collected from a man aged 30 to 39 with COVID-19, enrolled during active disease.

This chain connects TRBV6-2 or TRBV6-3 to TRBJ2-2; perhaps TRBD1 as D (6 bases). This CDR3 is built from 13 residues. V shed 2 bases and J shed 8 bases, with 9 bases lying between them. The germline V gene encodes CDR1 MNHEY and CDR2 SVGEGT. CDR3 in amino acids: CASSYTGQGELFF. The CDR3 DNA is TGTGCCAGCAGTTACACCGGACAGGGGGAGCTGTTTTTT.

A remark on this clone: One end of the junction is discordant with germline, which a read error may explain. The V gene is TRBV5-6, the J gene TRBJ1-3, with TRBD1 matching 8 bases. CDR3 length equals 15 residues. CDR1 is SGHDT and CDR2 is YYEEEE in the germline V gene. This chain's CDR3 is CASSLGQGSENTIYF. CDR3 nucleotide sequence: TGTGCCAGCAGCTTGGGACAGGGGTCTGAAAACACCATATATTTT.

The chain carries TRBV7-6 and TRBJ1-4; 7 nucleotides align to TRBD1. The CDR3 sequence is 15 residues long. Per the germline V gene, CDR1 is SGHVS and CDR2 is FNYEAQ. V gave up 5 bases and J gave up 0 bases; unmatched junction bases: 3. The CDR3 here is CASSRGTATNEKLFF. In nucleotides, the CDR3 is TGTGCCAGCAGCCGGGGGACAGCAACTAATGAAAAACTGTTTTTT.

The table lists this clone with a few counts. The chain recombines TRBV5-4 with TRBJ1-2; TRBD1 agrees at 7 bases. This CDR3 contains 14 residues. V was pared by 4 bases and J by 7 bases, with 10 bases of the junction left unmatched. Germline loops: CDR1 SGHNT, CDR2 YYREEE (reference sequence). CDR3 protein: CASSGGQLSSGYTF. The CDR3 DNA is TGTGCCAGCAGCGGGGGACAGTTGAGTAGTGGCTACACCTTC.

The CDR3 sequence: CASSRQGATDTQYF. CDR3 DNA sequence: TGTGCCAGTAGTAGACAGGGGGCGACAGATACGCAGTATTTT. The V call is TRBV19, the J call TRBJ2-3, with 10 bases matching TRBD1. Unmatched junction bases numbered 1, after V lost 4 bases and J lost 3 bases. The length of the CDR3 is 14 residues. Germline CDR1 reads LNHDA; CDR2 reads SQIVND (reference sequence).

The CDR3 sequence: CASSPTPLLLTDTQYF. The CDR3 bases are TGCGCCAGCAGCCCGACTCCGCTCTTACTTACAGATACGCAGTATTTT. This chain connects TRBV5-1 to TRBJ2-3, with unresolved D. V lost 4 bases and J 3 bases, leaving 18 bases between the germline ends. The CDR3 is 16 residues long. Germline V gene lookup returns CDR1 SGHRS and CDR2 YFSETQ.

The chain joins TRBV5-1 to TRBJ2-7; 7 bases match TRBD2. Losses at the gene ends were 2 bases for V and 1 base for J; bases not matched to a gene: 3. This CDR3 region has 14 residues. In germline, CDR1 is SGHRS, CDR2 YFSETQ. The CDR3 sequence: CASSFGLGSYEQYF. The DNA of the CDR3 is TGCGCCAGCAGCTTTGGACTAGGATCCTACGAGCAGTACTTC.

V gene TRBV2 combines with J gene TRBJ2-6, with D tentatively TRBD1 (6 bases). V was clipped by 4 bases and J by 3 bases, with 10 bases between them. The CDR3 has 15 amino acids. Germline V gene lookup returns CDR1 SNHLY and CDR2 FYNNEI. The CDR3, as DNA: TGTGCCAGCAGTGTACAGGGATTTGGGGCCAACGTCCTGACTTTC. Protein product: CASSVQGFGANVLTF.

DNA of the CDR3: TGTGCCAGCAGCCGACTAGCTCTATCCGAGCAGTACTTC. It is translated as CASSRLALSEQYF. The J gene is TRBJ2-7, the V gene TRBV25-1, with TRBD2 matching 7 bases. Losses at the gene ends were 6 bases for V and 6 bases for J; bases not matched to a gene: 8. CDR1 is MGHDK and CDR2 is SYGVNS in the germline V gene. The CDR3 has 13 amino acids.

V and J are TRBV28 and TRBJ2-1; no clear D. Trimming cost V 3 bases and J 5 bases, with 11 bases left between them. Germline CDR1 MDHEN, CDR2 SYDVKM. The CDR3 is 14 amino acids. The DNA for the CDR3 is TGTGCCAGCAGTTTGACATTTAGAAACAATGAGCAGTTCTTC. Translation: CASSLTFRNNEQFF.

This chain uses TRBV10-3 with TRBJ2-2; possible D gene TRBD2, 5 bases. This CDR3 contains 13 residues. Germline-derived CDR1 and CDR2 are ENHRY and SYGVKD. Trimming removed 4 bases from V and 6 bases from J, with 9 bases in between. The CDR3 DNA is TGTGCCATCAGTGCGGGGATCGCCGGGGAGCTGTTTTTT. Translating gives CAISAGIAGELFF.

V is TRBV18 and J is TRBJ1-2; D gene ambiguous. V lost 0 bases and J lost 4, with 15 bases in between. Germline-derived CDR1 and CDR2 are KGHSH and LQKENI. The CDR3 totals 16 residues. CDR3 sequence: CASSPPDLGRLYGYTF. CDR3 bases: TGTGCCAGCTCACCACCGGATTTAGGGAGACTCTATGGCTACACCTTC.

This clone was seen repeatedly, ten times or more. V gene TRBV28 combines with J gene TRBJ1-5, with D possibly matching TRBD1 (6 bases). The CDR3 loop spans 17 amino acids. Germline V gene sequence: CDR1 MDHEN, CDR2 SYDVKM. The germline V and J ends were trimmed by 5 bases and 7 bases, with 24 bases remaining between them. CDR3 protein: CASSRGDGGPIWQPQHF. CDR3 nucleotide sequence: TGTGCCAGCAGTCGTGGGGATGGGGGCCCAATTTGGCAGCCCCAGCATTTT.

The chain has TRBV5-6 and TRBJ1-1; the D gene is possibly TRBD1 (6 bases). The germline V gene has CDR1 SGHDT and CDR2 YYEEEE. This CDR3 is built from 16 residues. V was pared by 1 base and J by 0 bases, with 13 bases between. The CDR3 reads CASSLRAGVLNTEAFF. The DNA for the CDR3 is TGTGCCAGCAGCTTGAGGGCAGGGGTCCTGAACACTGAAGCTTTCTTT. The whole variable domain, filled in from reference TRBV5-6 and TRBJ1-1, reads DAGVTQSPTHLIKTRGQQVTLRCSPKSGHDTVSWYQQALGQGPQFIFQYYEEEERQRGNFPDRFSGHQFPNYSSELNVNALLLGDSALYLCASSLRAGVLNTEAFFGQGTRLTVV.

Remarks on this clone: The junction does not match germline at one end; this may be a read error. This chain uses TRBV18 with TRBJ1-1; 8 positions match TRBD1. There are 14 residues in the CDR3. Germline CDR1 and CDR2: KGHSH and LQKENI. The CDR3 DNA follows: TGTGCCAGCTCTCCACAGGGGGTGAACACTGAAGCTTTCTTT. It yields the protein CASSPQGVNTEAFF.

This clone was counted only a few times. This chain links TRBV4-1 with TRBJ2-7; a possible D gene is TRBD1 (6 bases). CDR3 length: 11 residues. In germline, CDR1 is MGHRA, CDR2 YSYEKL. Trimming took 2 bases from V and 7 from J, leaving 6 bases between them. This CDR3 is CASSQRGEQYF. DNA for the CDR3: TGCGCCAGCAGCCAAAGGGGGGAGCAGTACTTC.

This rearrangement joins TRBV6-1 to TRBJ2-7, with 10 bases lining up with TRBD1. This CDR3 spans 16 amino acids. The V segment lost 4 bases and the J segment 3 bases; nucleotides outside the gene matches: 9. Germline V CDR1 and CDR2: MNHNS, SASEGT. CDR3 DNA: TGTGCCAGCAGTGCAAATCCGGGACAGGGGAACTACGAGCAGTACTTC. This gives the protein CASSANPGQGNYEQYF.

The chain couples TRBV3-1 (or the pseudogene TRBV3-2) to TRBJ2-5, with TRBD2 matching 7 bases. V lost 1 base and J lost 7; bases outside the gene matches: 6. Germline loops: CDR1 LGHDT, CDR2 YNNKEL (reference sequence). This CDR3 has 14 amino acids. CDR3 bases: TGTGCCAGCAGCCAAGTTGCGGGAGTGGGGACCCAGTACTTC. It encodes CASSQVAGVGTQYF.

The chain carries TRBV5-8 and TRBJ2-1; D remains ambiguous. V was shortened by 1 base and J by 9 bases, with 11 bases between the two germline ends. Germline V gene lookup returns CDR1 SGHTS and CDR2 YDEGEE. The CDR3 contains 13 residues. CDR3 nucleotide sequence: TGTGCCAGCAGCTTGTTGGCGGCGCTTGAGCAGTTCTTC. It translates to CASSLLAALEQFF. The full variable domain, in which reference TRBV5-8 and TRBJ2-1 provide the parts outside the CDR3, is EAGVTQSPTHLIKTRGQQATLRCSPISGHTSVYWYQQALGLGLQFLLWYDEGEERNRGNFPPRFSGRQFPNYSSELNVNALELEDSALYLCASSLLAALEQFFGPGTRLTVL.